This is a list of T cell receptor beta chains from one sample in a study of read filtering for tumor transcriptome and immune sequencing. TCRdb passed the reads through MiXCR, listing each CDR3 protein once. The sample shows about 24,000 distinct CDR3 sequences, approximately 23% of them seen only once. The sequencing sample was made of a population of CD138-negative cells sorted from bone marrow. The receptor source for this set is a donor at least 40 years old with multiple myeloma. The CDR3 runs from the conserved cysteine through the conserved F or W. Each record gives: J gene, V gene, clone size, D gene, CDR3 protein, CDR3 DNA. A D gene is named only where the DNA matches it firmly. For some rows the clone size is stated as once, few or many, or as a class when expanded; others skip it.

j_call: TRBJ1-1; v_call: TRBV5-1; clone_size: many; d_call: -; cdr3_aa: CASSPTGRMNTEAFF; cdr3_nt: TGCGCCAGCAGCCCCACGGGACGGATGAACACTGAAGCTTTCTTT
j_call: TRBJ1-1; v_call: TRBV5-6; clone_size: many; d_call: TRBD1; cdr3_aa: CASSPVEGALNTEAFF; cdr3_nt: TGTGCCAGCAGCCCGGTAGAGGGGGCTTTGAACACTGAAGCTTTCTTT
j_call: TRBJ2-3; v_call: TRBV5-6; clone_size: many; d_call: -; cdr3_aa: CASSFIQDTQYF; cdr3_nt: TGTGCCAGCAGCTTTATTCAAGATACGCAGTATTTT
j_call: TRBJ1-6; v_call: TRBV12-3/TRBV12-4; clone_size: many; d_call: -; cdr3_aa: CASSPAGGNSPLHF; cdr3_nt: TGTGCCAGCAGCCCGGCCGGTGGGAATTCACCCCTCCACTTT
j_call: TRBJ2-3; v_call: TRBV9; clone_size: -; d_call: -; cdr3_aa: CAGSARGYTSTDTQYF; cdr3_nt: TGTGCCGGCAGCGCGCGGGGCTACACTAGCACAGATACGCAGTATTTT
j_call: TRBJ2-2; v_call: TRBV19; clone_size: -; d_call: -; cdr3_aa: CASSSPGRNTGGLFF; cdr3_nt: TGTGCCAGTAGTAGCCCGGGACGCAACACCGGGGGGCTGTTTTTT
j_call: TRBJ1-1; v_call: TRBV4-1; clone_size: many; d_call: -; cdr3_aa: CASSQGLWAGRRGTEAFF; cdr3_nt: TGCGCCAGCAGCCAAGGACTGTGGGCAGGGAGAAGGGGGACTGAAGCTTTCTTT
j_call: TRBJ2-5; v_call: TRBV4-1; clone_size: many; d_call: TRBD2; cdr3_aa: CASSQVERGAQETQYF; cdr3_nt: TGCGCCAGCAGCCAAGTTGAGCGGGGGGCCCAAGAGACCCAGTACTTC
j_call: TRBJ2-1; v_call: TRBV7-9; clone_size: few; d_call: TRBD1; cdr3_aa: CASSRGTGTVNEQFF; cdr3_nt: TGTGCCAGCAGCCGAGGGACAGGGACTGTCAATGAGCAGTTCTTC
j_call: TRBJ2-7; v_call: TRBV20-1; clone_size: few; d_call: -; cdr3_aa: CSMVAVQSYEQYF; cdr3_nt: TGCAGCATGGTGGCGGTACAGAGCTACGAGCAGTACTTC
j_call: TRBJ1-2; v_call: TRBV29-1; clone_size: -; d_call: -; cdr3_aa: CSTSVDTRSYGYTF; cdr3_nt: TGCAGCACCTCCGTAGATACCCGCAGCTACGGCTACACCTTC
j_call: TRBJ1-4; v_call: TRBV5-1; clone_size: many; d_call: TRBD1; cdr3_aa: CASSRTGETNEKLFF; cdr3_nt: TGCGCCAGCAGCAGAACAGGGGAGACTAATGAAAAACTGTTTTTT
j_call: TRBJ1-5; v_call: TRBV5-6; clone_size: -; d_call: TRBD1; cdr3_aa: CASSLFRGQSNQPQHF; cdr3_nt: TGTGCCAGCAGCTTGTTCAGGGGGCAAAGCAATCAGCCCCAGCATTTT
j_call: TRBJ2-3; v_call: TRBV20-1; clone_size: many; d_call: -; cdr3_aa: CSGVVGGTDTQYF; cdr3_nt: TGCAGTGGGGTGGTCGGGGGCACAGATACGCAGTATTTT
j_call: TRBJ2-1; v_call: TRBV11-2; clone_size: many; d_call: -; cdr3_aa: CASSFRPTNEQFF; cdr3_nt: TGTGCCAGCAGCTTTCGCCCAACCAATGAGCAGTTCTTC
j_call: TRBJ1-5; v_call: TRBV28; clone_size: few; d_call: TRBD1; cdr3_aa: CASSLSRGDNQPQHF; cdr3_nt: TGTGCCAGCAGTTTGTCCAGGGGGGACAATCAGCCCCAGCATTTT
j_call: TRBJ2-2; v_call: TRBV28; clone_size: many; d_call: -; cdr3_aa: CASSLSGTGELFF; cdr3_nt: TGTGCCAGCAGTTTAAGCGGCACCGGGGAGCTGTTTTTT
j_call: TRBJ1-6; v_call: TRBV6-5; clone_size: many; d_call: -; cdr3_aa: CASSEGRNSPLHF; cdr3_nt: TGTGCCAGCAGTGAAGGGAGGAATTCACCCCTCCACTTT
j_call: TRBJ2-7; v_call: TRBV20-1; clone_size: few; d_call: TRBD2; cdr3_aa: CSAPPDLAGVLYEQYF; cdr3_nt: TGCAGTGCCCCCCCCGATCTCGCGGGGGTGTTGTACGAGCAGTACTTC
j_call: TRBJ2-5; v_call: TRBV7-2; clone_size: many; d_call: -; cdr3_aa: CASSLHPTRGTQYF; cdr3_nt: TGTGCCAGCAGCTTACATCCAACAAGGGGGACCCAGTACTTC
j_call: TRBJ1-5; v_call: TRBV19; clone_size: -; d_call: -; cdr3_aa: CASSPQQRMPQHF; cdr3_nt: TGTGCCAGTAGTCCCCAGCAGAGAATGCCCCAGCATTTT
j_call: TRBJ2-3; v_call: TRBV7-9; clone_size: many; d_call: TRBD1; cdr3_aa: CASSLLGGRTDTQYF; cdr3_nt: TGTGCCAGCAGCTTATTAGGGGGCAGGACAGATACGCAGTATTTT
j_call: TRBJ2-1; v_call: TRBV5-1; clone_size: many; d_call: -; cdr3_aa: CASSLIRDLNEQFF; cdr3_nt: TGCGCCAGCAGCTTGATCCGGGACCTTAATGAGCAGTTCTTC
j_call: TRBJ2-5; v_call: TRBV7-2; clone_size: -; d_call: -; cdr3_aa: CASSLGGLETQYF; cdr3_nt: TGTGCCAGCAGCTTAGGGGGGCTAGAGACCCAGTACTTC
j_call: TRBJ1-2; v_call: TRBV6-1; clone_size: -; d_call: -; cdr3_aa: CASRDQGPYGYTF; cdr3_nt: TGTGCCAGCCGGGACCAGGGTCCCTATGGCTACACCTTC
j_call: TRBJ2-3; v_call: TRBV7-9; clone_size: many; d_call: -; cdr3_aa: CASTLIATTAPRQYF; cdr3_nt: TGTGCCAGCACCCTTATAGCAACTACGGCCCCGAGGCAGTATTTT
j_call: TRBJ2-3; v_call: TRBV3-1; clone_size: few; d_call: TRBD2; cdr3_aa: CASSLGTSGGAGTDTQYF; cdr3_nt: TGTGCCAGCAGCCTCGGGACTAGCGGGGGGGCGGGCACAGATACGCAGTATTTT
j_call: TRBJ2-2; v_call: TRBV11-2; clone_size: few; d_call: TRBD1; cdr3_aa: CASSLWQGAAGELFF; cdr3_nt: TGTGCCAGCAGCTTGTGGCAGGGGGCAGCCGGGGAGCTGTTTTTT
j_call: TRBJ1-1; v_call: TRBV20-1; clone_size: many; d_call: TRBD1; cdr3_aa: CSARDFRTGGGEAFF; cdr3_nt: TGCAGTGCTAGAGATTTTAGGACAGGGGGCGGTGAAGCTTTCTTT
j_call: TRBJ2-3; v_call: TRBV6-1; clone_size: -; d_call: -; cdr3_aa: CASSEALDTQYF; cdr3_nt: TGTGCCAGCAGTGAAGCTCTAGATACGCAGTATTTT
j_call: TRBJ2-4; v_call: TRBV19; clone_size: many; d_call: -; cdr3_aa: CASSIAPVVGLAKNIQYF; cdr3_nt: TGTGCCAGTAGTATAGCCCCAGTCGTGGGGTTGGCCAAAAACATTCAGTACTTC
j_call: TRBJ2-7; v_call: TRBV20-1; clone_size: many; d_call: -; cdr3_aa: CSAGGQRYYEQYF; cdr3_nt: TGCAGTGCTGGAGGACAGCGATACTACGAGCAGTACTTC
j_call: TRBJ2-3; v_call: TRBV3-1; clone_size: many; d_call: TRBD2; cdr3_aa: CASSRRLAGEVTDTQYF; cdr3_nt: TGTGCCAGCAGCCGACGACTAGCGGGGGAAGTCACAGATACGCAGTATTTT
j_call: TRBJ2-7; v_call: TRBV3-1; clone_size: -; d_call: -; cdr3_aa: CASSQDINRPYEQYF; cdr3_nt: TGTGCCAGCAGCCAAGATATCAACCGACCCTACGAGCAGTACTTC
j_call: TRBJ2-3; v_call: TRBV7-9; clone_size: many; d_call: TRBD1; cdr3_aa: CASRRQGSTDTQYF; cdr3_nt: TGTGCCAGCAGGCGACAGGGGAGCACAGATACGCAGTATTTT
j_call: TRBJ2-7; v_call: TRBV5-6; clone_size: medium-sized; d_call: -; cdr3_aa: CASSFFYEQYF; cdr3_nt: TGTGCCAGCAGCTTCTTTTACGAGCAGTACTTC
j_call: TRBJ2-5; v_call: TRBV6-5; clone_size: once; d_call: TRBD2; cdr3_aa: CARAQSGLAGVGGETQYF; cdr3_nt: TGTGCCAGAGCACAATCGGGACTAGCGGGGGTAGGTGGAGAGACCCAGTACTTC
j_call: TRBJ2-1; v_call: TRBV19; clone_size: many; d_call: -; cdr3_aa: CASSIVRGNEQFF; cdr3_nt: TGTGCCAGTAGTATAGTCAGGGGCAATGAGCAGTTCTTC
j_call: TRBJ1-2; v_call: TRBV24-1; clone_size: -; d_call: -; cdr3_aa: CATSDSAFYGYTF; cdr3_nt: TGTGCCACCAGTGATTCGGCGTTCTATGGCTACACCTTC
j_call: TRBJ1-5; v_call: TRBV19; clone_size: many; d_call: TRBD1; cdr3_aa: CASSSTGRYQPQHF; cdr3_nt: TGTGCCAGTAGCTCGACAGGGAGGTATCAGCCCCAGCATTTT
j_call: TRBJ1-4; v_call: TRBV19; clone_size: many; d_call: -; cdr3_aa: CASSILQRDTEKLFF; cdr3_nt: TGTGCCAGTAGTATCCTCCAGAGAGATACCGAAAAACTGTTTTTT
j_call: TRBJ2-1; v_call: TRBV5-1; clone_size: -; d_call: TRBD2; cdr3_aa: CASSLNSGGENEQFF; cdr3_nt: TGCGCCAGCAGCTTGAATTCCGGGGGGGAGAATGAGCAGTTCTTC
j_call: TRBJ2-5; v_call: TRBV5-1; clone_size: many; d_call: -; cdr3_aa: CASSIVLGPSQETQYF; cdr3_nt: TGCGCCAGCAGCATCGTTCTGGGACCTAGCCAAGAGACCCAGTACTTC
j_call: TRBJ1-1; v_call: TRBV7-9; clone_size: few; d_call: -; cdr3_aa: CASSPGYEAFF; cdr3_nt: TGTGCCAGCAGCCCAGGATATGAAGCTTTCTTT
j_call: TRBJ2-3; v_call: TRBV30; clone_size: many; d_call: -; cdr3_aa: CAWSSSRDTQYF; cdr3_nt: TGTGCCTGGAGTTCTAGCAGAGATACGCAGTATTTT
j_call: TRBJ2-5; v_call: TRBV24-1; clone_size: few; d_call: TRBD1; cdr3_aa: CATSDQGARETQYF; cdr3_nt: TGTGCCACCAGTGACCAGGGGGCCCGGGAGACCCAGTACTTC
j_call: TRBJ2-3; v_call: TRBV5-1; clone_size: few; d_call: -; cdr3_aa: CASSFGSSTDTQYF; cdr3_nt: TGCGCCAGCAGCTTCGGGTCTAGCACAGATACGCAGTATTTT
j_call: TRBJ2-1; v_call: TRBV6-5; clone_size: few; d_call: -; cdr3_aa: CASSYSGYGARDNEQFF; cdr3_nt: TGTGCCAGCAGTTACTCGGGGTACGGAGCTCGGGACAATGAGCAGTTCTTC
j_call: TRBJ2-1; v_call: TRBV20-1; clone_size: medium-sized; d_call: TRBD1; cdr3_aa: CSATNRDRVSDEQFF; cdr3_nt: TGCAGTGCTACTAACCGGGACAGGGTGAGCGATGAGCAGTTCTTC
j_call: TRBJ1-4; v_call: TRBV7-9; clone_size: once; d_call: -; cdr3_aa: CASSPETVKLFF; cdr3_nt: TGTGCCAGCAGCCCCGAAACGGTAAAACTGTTTTTT
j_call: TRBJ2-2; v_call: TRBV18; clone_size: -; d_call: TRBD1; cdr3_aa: CASSKPGQGDTGELFF; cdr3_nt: TGTGCCAGCTCAAAGCCGGGACAGGGGGACACCGGGGAGCTGTTTTTT
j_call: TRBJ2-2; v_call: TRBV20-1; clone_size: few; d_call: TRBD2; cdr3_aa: CSAFSGGANTGELFF; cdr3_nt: TGCAGTGCTTTTAGCGGGGGGGCGAACACCGGGGAGCTGTTTTTT
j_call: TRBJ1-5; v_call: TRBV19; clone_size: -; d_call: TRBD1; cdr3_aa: CARSPPTGPFNQPQHF; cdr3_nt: TGTGCCCGTAGTCCTCCGACAGGGCCTTTCAATCAGCCCCAGCATTTT
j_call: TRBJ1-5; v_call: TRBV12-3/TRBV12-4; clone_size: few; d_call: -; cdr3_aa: CASSLGDQPQHF; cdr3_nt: TGTGCCAGCAGTTTAGGGGACCAGCCCCAGCATTTT
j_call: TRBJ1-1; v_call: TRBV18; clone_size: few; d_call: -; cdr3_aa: CASSPENWHTEAFF; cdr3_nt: TGTGCCAGCTCACCCGAGAACTGGCACACTGAAGCTTTCTTT
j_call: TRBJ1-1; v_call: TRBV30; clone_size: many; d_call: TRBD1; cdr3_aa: CAWSQTRTGSEAFF; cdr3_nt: TGTGCCTGGAGTCAAACGCGGACAGGGAGTGAAGCTTTCTTT
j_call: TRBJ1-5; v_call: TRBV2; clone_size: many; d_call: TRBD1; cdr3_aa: CASGDREVRSNQPQHF; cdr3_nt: TGTGCCAGCGGGGACAGGGAGGTTAGGAGCAATCAGCCCCAGCATTTT
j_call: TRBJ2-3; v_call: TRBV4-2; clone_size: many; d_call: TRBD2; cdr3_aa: CASREGGGRTDTQYF; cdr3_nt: TGTGCCAGCAGGGAGGGCGGGGGGAGGACAGATACGCAGTATTTT
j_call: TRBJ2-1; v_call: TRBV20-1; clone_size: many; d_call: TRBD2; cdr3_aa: CSALRTSGGSYNEQFF; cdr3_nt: TGCAGTGCTCTTCGGACTAGCGGGGGCTCCTACAATGAGCAGTTCTTC